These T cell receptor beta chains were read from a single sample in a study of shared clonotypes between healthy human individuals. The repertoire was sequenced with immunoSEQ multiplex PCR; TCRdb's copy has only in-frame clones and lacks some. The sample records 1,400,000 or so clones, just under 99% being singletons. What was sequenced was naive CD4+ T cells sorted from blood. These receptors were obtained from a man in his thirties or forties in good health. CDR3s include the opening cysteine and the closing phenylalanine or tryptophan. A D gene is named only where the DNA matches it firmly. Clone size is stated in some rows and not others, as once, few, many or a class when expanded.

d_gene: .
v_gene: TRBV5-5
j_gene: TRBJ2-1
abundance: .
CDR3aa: CASSSADSITGHNEQFF
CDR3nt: TGTGCCAGCAGCTCAGCGGACTCAATAACGGGGCACAATGAGCAGTTCTTC

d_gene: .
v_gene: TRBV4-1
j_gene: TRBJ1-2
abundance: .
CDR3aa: CASSQADFSYGYTF
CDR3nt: TGCGCCAGCAGCCAAGCGGACTTCTCCTATGGCTACACCTTC

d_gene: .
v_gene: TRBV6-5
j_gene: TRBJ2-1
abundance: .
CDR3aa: CASSYPPSTEQFF
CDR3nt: TGTGCCAGCAGTTACCCCCCTTCGACCGAGCAGTTCTTC

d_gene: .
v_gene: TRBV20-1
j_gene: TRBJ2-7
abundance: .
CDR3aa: CSASSPYEQYF
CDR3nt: TGCAGTGCTAGCTCCCCCTACGAGCAGTACTTC

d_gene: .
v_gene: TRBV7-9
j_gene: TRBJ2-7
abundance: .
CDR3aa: CASSLDSGYEQYF
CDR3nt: TGTGCCAGCAGCTTAGATTCGGGCTACGAGCAGTACTTC

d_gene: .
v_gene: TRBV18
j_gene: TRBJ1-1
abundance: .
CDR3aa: CASSTSAVGEVTEAFF
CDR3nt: TGTGCCAGCTCAACCTCTGCGGTCGGGGAGGTCACTGAAGCTTTCTTT

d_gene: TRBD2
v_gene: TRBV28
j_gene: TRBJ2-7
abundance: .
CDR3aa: CASSFTSGRPRSYEQYF
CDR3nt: TGTGCCAGCAGTTTTACTAGCGGGAGGCCTAGATCCTACGAGCAGTACTTC

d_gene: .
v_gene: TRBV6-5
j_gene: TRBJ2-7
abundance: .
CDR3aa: CASSLDRVTTQYF
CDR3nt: TGTGCCAGCAGTCTGGACAGAGTAACGACGCAGTACTTC

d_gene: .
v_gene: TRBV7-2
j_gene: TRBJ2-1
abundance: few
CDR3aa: CASSSSSYNEQFF
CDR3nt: TGTGCCAGCAGCTCCAGCTCCTACAATGAGCAGTTCTTC

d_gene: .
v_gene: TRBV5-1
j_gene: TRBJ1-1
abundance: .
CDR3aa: CASSLTRGAGKMNTEAFF
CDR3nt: TGCGCCAGCAGCTTGACCCGGGGGGCCGGTAAAATGAACACTGAAGCTTTCTTT

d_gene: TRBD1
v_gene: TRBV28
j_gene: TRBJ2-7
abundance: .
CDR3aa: CASSVRDRLVGEQYF
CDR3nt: TGTGCCAGCAGTGTCCGGGACAGGTTGGTGGGGGAGCAGTACTTC

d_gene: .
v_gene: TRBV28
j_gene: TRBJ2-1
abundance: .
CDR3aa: CASSPYFGRAGTHNEQFF
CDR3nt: TGTGCCAGCAGTCCCTATTTCGGACGGGCGGGAACCCACAATGAGCAGTTCTTC

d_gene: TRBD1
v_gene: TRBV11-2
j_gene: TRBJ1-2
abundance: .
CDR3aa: CASSTFAGQGRGYTF
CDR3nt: TGTGCCAGCAGCACCTTCGCGGGACAGGGGCGAGGCTACACCTTC

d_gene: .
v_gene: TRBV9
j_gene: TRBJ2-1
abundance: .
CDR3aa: CASSVGPMTGYNEQFF
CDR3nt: TGTGCCAGCAGCGTAGGACCCATGACAGGCTACAATGAGCAGTTCTTC

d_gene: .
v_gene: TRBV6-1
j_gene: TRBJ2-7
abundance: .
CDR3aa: CASSEGTPGRYEQYF
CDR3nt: TGTGCCAGCAGTGAAGGGACACCCGGACGTTACGAGCAGTACTTC

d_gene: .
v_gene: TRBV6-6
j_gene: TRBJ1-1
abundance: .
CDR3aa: CASSIQGNTEAFF
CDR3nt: TGTGCCAGCAGTATACAGGGGAACACTGAAGCTTTCTTT

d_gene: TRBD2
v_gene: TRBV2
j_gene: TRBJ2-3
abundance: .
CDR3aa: CASSEAPGTSGRADTQYF
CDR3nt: TGTGCCAGCAGTGAAGCGCCCGGGACTAGCGGGCGTGCAGATACGCAGTATTTT

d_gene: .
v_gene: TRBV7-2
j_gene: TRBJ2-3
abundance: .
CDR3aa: CASSLDGLGSTDTQYF
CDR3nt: TGTGCCAGCAGCTTAGACGGATTGGGTAGCACAGATACGCAGTATTTT

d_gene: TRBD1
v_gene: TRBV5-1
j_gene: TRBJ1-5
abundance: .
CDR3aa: CASRFGTGGNQPQHF
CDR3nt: TGCGCCAGCAGGTTTGGGACAGGGGGCAATCAGCCCCAGCATTTT

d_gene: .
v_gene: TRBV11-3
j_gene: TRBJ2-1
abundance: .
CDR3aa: CASSPKTQSDEQFF
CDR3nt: TGTGCCAGCAGCCCGAAGACCCAATCCGATGAGCAGTTCTTC

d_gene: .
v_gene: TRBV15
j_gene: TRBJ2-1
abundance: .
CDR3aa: CATSTDPRGYNEQFF
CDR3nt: TGTGCCACCAGCACGGACCCTCGTGGGTACAATGAGCAGTTCTTC

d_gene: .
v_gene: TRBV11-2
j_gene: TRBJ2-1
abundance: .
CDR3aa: CASSLRVEQFF
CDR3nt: TGTGCCAGCAGCCTGAGGGTTGAGCAGTTCTTC

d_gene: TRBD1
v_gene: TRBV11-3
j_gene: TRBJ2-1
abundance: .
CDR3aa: CASSLGTAATYNEQFF
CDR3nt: TGTGCCAGCAGCCTGGGGACAGCCGCTACCTACAATGAGCAGTTCTTC

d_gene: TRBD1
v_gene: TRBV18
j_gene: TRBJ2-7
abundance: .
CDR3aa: CASSPGTGVYEQYF
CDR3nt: TGTGCCAGCTCACCCGGGACAGGGGTTTACGAGCAGTACTTC

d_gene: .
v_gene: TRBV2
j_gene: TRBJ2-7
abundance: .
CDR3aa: CASSVEYEQYF
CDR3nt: TGTGCCAGCAGTGTCGAATACGAGCAGTACTTC

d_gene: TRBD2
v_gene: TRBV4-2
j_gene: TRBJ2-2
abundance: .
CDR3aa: CASSQAGLAANTGELFF
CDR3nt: TGTGCCAGCAGCCAAGCCGGACTAGCGGCGAACACCGGGGAGCTGTTTTTT

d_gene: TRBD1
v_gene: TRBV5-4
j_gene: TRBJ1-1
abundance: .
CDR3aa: CASSPGTVNTEAFF
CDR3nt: TGTGCCAGCAGCCCTGGGACAGTCAACACTGAAGCTTTCTTT

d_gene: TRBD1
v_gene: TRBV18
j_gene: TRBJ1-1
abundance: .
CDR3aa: CASSPHRLTGGVRTEAFF
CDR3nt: TGTGCCAGCTCACCACACAGGCTGACAGGGGGCGTGAGAACTGAAGCTTTCTTT

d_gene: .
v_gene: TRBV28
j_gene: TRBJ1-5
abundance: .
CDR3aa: CASGGHQPQHF
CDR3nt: TGTGCCAGCGGAGGGCATCAGCCCCAGCATTTT

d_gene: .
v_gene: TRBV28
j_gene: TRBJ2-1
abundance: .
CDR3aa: CASSTHGLGGNEQFF
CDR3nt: TGTGCCAGCAGTACTCACGGGCTAGGAGGCAATGAGCAGTTCTTC

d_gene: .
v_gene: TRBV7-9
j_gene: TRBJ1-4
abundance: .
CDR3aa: CASSPRGGYATNEKLFF
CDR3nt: TGTGCCAGCAGCCCCAGGGGCGGTTATGCAACTAATGAAAAACTGTTTTTT

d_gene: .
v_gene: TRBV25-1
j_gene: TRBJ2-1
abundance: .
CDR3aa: CASSENKRVHEQFF
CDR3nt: TGTGCCAGCAGTGAGAACAAGAGGGTACATGAGCAGTTCTTC

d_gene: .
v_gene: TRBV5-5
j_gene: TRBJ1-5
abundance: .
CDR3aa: CATGQGPGGPQHF
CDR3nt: TGTGCCACCGGGCAGGGGCCAGGAGGACCCCAGCATTTT

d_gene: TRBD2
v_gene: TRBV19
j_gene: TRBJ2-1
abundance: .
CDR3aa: CASSLTSGSSYNEQFF
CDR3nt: TGTGCCAGTAGTTTGACTAGCGGGAGCTCCTACAATGAGCAGTTCTTC

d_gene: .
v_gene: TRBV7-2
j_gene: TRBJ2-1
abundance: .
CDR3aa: CASSLRTKGTDQFF
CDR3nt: TGTGCCAGCAGCTTAAGGACTAAAGGGACCGACCAGTTCTTC

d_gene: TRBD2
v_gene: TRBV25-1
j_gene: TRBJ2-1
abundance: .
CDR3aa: CASRGLAGSQFF
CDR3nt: TGTGCCAGCAGGGGACTAGCGGGATCTCAGTTCTTC

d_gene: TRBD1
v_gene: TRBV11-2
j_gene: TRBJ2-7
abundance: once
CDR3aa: CASSSLQGASYEQYF
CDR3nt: TGTGCCAGCAGCTCATTACAGGGGGCTAGCTACGAGCAGTACTTC

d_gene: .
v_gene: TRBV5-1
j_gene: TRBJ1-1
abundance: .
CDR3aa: CASSKSGAQNTEAFF
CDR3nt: TGCGCCAGCAGCAAAAGTGGGGCACAGAACACTGAAGCTTTCTTT

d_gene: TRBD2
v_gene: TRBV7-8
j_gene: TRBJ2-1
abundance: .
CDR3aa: CASSISRLAGNEQFF
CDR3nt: TGTGCCAGCAGCATATCGCGGCTAGCGGGAAATGAGCAGTTCTTC

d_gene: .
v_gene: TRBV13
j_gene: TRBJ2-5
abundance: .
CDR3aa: CASSARWAEAQTQYF
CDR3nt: TGTGCCAGCAGCGCACGTTGGGCAGAGGCCCAGACCCAGTACTTC

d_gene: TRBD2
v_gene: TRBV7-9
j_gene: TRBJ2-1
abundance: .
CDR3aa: CASSFVSGRGPEQFF
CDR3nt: TGTGCCAGCAGCTTCGTTAGCGGGAGGGGACCTGAGCAGTTCTTC

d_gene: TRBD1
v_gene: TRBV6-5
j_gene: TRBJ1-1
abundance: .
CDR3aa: CASSVQGDAEAFF
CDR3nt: TGTGCCAGCAGTGTTCAGGGGGATGCTGAAGCTTTCTTT

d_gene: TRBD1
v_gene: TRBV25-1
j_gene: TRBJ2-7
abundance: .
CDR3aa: CASSEFSGTATREQYF
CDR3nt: TGTGCCAGCAGTGAATTTTCCGGGACAGCTACACGCGAGCAGTACTTC

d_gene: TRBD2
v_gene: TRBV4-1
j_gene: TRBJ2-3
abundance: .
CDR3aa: CASSQVLAGGADTQYF
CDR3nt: TGCGCCAGCAGCCAAGTTCTAGCGGGAGGGGCAGATACGCAGTATTTT

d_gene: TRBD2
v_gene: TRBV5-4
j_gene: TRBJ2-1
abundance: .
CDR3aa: CASSLELAGASSGEQFF
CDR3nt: TGTGCCAGCAGCTTGGAGCTAGCGGGAGCATCGTCGGGCGAGCAGTTCTTC

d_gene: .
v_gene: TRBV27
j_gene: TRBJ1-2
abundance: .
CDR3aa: CASRPRAEFNYGYTF
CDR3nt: TGTGCCAGCAGGCCCCGGGCGGAATTTAACTATGGCTACACCTTC

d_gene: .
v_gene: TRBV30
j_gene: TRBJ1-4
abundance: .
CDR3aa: CAWSVGGTNEKLFF
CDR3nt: TGTGCCTGGAGTGTAGGGGGAACTAATGAAAAACTGTTTTTT

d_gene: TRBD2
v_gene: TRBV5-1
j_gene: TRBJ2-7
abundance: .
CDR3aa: CASSRTGLAGGEQYF
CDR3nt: TGCGCCAGCAGCCGGACGGGACTAGCGGGCGGAGAGCAGTACTTC

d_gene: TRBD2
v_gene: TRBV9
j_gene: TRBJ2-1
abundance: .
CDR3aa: CASSAGGVSTNEQFF
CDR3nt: TGTGCCAGCAGTGCGGGAGGGGTCAGCACCAATGAGCAGTTCTTC

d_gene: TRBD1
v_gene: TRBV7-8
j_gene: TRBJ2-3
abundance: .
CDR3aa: CASSFHWDRDTDTQYF
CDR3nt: TGTGCCAGCAGCTTCCACTGGGACAGGGACACAGATACGCAGTATTTT

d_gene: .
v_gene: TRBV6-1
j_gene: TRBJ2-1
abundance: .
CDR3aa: CASSVRAGSYNEQFF
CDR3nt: TGTGCCAGCAGTGTTCGAGCGGGCTCCTACAATGAGCAGTTCTTC

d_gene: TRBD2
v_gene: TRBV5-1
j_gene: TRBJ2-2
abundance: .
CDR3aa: CANRVAGEEAGELFF
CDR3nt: TGCGCCAACAGAGTAGCGGGAGAAGAGGCCGGGGAGCTGTTTTTT

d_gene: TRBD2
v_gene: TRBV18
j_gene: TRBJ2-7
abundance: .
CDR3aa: CASSPPGAGRSYEQYF
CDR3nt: TGTGCCAGCTCACCACCGGGAGCGGGACGTTCCTACGAGCAGTACTTC

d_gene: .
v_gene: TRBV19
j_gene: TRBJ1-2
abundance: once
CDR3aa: CASSTEFYGYTF
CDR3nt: TGTGCCAGTAGTACGGAGTTCTATGGCTACACCTTC

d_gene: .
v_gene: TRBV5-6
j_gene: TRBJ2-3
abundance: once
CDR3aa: CASSLAGTQYF
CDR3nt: TGTGCCAGCAGCTTGGCAGGTACGCAGTATTTT